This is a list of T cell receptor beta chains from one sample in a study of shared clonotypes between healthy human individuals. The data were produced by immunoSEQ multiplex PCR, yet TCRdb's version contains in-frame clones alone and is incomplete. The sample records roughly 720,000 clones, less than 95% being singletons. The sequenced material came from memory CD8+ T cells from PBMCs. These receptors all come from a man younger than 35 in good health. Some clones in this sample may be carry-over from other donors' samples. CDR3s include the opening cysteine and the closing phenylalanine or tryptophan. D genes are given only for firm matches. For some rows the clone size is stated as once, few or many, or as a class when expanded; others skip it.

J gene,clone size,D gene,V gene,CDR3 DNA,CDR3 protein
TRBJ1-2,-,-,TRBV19,TGTGCCAGTAGTTCGGGGCTGACCTGGCTAGGCTACACCTTC,CASSSGLTWLGYTF
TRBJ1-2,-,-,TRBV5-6,TGTGCCAGCAGCTTGGTCGCCGCAGCTAACTATGGCTACACCTTC,CASSLVAAANYGYTF
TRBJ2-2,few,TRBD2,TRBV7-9,TGTGCCAGCAGCCCGGGACTAGCGGGAAACACCGGGGAGCTGTTTTTT,CASSPGLAGNTGELFF
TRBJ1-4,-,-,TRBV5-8,TGTGCCAGCAGCCGGCTGCCGGGGGTGCCGACTAATGAAAAACTGTTTTTT,CASSRLPGVPTNEKLFF
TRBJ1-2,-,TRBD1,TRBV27,TGTGCCAGCAGTCGGGGGACCGGGACAGGGCACTATGGCTACACCTTC,CASSRGTGTGHYGYTF
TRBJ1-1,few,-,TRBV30,TGTGCCTGGACAGGGGATACGAACACTGAAGCTTTCTTT,CAWTGDTNTEAFF
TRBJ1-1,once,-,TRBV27,TGTGCCAGCAGTCTATATCGGGGAGGGGGCACTGAAGCTTTCTTT,CASSLYRGGGTEAFF
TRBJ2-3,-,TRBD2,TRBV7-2,TGTGCCAGCAGCTGGGGGACTAGATCCGATACGCAGTATTTT,CASSWGTRSDTQYF
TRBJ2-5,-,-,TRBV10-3,TGTGCCATCAGTGAGTCGAACGGGGTAGAGTACTTC,CAISESNGVEYF
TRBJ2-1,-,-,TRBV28,TGTGCCACGGGACCTTACAATGAGCAGTTCTTC,CATGPYNEQFF
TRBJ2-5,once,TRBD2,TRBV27,TGTGCCAGCAGTGACGGACTAGCGGGGCGCACGGACTTC,CASSDGLAGRTDF
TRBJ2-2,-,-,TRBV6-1,TGTGCCATCGCCGGGACCCACACCGGGGAGCTGTTTTTT,CAIAGTHTGELFF
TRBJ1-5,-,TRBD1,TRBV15,TGTGCCACCCGCAACCGGGACAGACCGAATCAGCCCCAGCATTTT,CATRNRDRPNQPQHF
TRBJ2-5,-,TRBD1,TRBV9,TGTGCCAGCAGCGAGGGACAGAAAGGAGAGACCCAGTACTTC,CASSEGQKGETQYF
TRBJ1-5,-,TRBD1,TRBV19,TGTGCCAGTTCAACTCCAGTGGGACAGAAAAATCAGCCCCAGCATTTT,CASSTPVGQKNQPQHF
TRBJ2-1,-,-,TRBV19,TGTGCCAGTAGTACTGGACACCCCTCGTACAATGAGCAGTTCTTC,CASSTGHPSYNEQFF
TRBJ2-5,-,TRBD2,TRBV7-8,TGTGCCAGCAGCAACCTAGCGGGAGTAGGGGAGACCCAGTACTTC,CASSNLAGVGETQYF